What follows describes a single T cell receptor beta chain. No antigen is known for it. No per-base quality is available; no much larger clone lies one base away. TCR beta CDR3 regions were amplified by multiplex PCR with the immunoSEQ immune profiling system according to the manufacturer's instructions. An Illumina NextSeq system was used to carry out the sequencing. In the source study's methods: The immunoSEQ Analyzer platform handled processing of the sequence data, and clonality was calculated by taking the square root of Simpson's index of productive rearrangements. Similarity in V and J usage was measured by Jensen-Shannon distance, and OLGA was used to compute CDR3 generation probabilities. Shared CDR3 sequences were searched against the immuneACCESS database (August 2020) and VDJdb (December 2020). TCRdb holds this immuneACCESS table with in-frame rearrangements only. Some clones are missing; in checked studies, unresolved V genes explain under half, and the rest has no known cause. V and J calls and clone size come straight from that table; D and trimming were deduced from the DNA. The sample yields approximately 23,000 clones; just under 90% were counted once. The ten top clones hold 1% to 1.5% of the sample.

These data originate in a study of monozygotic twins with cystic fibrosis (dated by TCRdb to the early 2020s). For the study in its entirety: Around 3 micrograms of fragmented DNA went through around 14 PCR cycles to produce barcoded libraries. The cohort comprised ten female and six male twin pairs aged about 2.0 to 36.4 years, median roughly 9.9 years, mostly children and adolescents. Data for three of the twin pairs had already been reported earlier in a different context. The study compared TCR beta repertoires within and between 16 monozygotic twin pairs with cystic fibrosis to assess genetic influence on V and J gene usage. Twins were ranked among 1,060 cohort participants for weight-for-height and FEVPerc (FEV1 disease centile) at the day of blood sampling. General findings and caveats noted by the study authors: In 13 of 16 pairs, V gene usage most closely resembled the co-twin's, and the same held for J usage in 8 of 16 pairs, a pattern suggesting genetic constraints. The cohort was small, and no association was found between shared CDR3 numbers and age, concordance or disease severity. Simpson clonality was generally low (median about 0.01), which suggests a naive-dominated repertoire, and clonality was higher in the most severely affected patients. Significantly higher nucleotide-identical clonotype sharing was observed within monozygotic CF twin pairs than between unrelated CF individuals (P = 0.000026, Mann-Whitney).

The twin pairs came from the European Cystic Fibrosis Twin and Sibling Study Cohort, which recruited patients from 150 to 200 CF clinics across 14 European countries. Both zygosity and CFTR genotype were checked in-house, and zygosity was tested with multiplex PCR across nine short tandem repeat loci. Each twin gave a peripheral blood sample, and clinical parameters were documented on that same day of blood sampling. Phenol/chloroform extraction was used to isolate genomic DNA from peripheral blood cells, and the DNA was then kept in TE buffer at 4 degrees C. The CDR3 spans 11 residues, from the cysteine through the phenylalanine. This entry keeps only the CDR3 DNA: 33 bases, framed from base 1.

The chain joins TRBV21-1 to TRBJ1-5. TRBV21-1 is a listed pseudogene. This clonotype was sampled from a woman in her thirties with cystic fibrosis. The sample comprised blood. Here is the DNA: TGTGCCATCTGCGAGGTACAGCCCCAGCATTTT. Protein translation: CAICEVQPQHF.